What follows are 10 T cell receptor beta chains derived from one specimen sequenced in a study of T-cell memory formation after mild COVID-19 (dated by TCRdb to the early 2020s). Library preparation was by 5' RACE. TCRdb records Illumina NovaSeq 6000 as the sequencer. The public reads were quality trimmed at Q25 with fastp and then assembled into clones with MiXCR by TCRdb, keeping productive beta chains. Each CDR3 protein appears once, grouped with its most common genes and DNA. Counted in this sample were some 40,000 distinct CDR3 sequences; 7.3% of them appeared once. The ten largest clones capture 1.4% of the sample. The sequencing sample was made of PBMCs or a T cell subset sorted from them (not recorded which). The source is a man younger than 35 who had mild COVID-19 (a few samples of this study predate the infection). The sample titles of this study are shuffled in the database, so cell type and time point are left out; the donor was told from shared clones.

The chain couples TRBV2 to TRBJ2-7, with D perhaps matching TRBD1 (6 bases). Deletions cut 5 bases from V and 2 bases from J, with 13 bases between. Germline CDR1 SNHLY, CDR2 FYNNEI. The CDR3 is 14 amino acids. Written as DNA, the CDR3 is TGTGCCAGCAGTAATAGGCAGGGGACCTACGAGCAGTACTTC. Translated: CASSNRQGTYEQYF.

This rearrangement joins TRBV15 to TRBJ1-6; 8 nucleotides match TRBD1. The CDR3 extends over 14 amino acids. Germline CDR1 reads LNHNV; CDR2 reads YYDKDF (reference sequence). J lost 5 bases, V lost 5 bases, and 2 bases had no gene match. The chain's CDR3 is CATSRDRNNSPLHF. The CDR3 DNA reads TGTGCCACCAGCCGGGACAGGAATAATTCACCCCTCCACTTT.

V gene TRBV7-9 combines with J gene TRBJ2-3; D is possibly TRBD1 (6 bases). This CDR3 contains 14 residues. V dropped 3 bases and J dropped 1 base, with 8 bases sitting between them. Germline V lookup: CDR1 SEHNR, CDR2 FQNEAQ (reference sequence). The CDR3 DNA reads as TGTGCCAGCAGCTTTTGGACAGGCACAGATACGCAGTATTTT. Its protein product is CASSFWTGTDTQYF.

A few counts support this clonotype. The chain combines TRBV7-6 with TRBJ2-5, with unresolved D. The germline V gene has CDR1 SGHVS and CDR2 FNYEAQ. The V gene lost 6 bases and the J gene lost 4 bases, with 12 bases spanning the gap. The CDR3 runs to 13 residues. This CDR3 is CASRRLSGETQYF. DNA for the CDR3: TGTGCCAGCAGGCGACTTAGTGGAGAGACCCAGTACTTC.

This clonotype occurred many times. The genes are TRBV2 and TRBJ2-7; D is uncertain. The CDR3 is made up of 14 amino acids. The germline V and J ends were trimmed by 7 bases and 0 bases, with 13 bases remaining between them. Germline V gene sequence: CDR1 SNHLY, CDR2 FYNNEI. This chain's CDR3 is CASTLRFLSYEQYV. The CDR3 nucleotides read TGTGCCAGCACCCTCCGTTTCCTCTCCTACGAGCAGTACGTC.

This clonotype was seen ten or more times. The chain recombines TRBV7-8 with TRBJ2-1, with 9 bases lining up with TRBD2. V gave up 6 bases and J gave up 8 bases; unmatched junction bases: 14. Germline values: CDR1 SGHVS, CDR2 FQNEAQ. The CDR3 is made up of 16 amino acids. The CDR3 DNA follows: TGTGCCAGCAGTATACGTCGCGGGACTAGCAACGATGAGCAGTTCTTC. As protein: CASSIRRGTSNDEQFF.

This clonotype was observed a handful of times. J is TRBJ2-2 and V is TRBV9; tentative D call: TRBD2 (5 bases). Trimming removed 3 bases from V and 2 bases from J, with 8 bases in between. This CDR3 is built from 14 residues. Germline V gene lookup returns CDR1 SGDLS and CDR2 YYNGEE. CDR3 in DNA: TGTGCCAGCAGCGAACGGGGAAACACCGGGGAGCTGTTTTTT. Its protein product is CASSERGNTGELFF. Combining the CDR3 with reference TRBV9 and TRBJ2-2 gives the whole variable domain DSGVTQTPKHLITATGQRVTLRCSPRSGDLSVYWYQQSLDQGLQFLIQYYNGEERAKGNILERFSAQQFPDLHSELNLSSLELGDSALYFCASSERGNTGELFFGEGSRLTVL.

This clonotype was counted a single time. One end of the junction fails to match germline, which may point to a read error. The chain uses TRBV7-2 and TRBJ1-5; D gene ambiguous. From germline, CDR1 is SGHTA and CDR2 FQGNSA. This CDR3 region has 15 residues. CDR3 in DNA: TGTGCCAGCAGCCCCCAGCTAGCGCGCAATCAGCCCCAGAATTTT. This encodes CASSPQLARNQPQNF.

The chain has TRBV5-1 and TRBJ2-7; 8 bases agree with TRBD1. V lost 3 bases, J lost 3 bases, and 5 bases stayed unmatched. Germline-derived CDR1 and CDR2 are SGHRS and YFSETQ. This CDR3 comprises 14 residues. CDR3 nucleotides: TGCGCCAGCAGCTCCGGGACAGGAGTCTACGAGCAGTACTTC. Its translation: CASSSGTGVYEQYF.

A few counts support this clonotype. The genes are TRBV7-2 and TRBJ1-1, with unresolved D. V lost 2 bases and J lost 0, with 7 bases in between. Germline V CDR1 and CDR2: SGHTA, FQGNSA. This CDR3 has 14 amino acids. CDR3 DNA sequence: TGTGCCAGCAGCTTATTCGCGGTGAACACTGAAGCTTTCTTT. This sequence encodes CASSLFAVNTEAFF.